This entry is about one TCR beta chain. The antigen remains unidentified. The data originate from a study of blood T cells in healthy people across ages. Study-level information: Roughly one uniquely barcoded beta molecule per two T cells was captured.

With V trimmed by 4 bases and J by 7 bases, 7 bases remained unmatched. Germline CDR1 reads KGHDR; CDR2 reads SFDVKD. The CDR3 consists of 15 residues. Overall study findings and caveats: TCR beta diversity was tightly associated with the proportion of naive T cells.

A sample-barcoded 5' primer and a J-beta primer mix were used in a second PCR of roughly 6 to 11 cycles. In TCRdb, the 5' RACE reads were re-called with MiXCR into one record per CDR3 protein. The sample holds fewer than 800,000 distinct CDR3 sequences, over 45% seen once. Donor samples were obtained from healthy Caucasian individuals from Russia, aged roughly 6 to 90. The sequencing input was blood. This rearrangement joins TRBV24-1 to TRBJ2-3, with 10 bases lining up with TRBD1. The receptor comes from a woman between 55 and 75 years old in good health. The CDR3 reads CATSDMDRGGNTQYF. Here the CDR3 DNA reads TGTGCCACCAGTGACATGGACAGGGGGGGAAATACGCAGTATTTT.